The 26 T cell receptor beta chains in this list originate from one sample, sequenced in a study of CD8 T cells in Susac syndrome. With random hexamers, reverse transcription was performed on roughly 0.5 to 1 ug of RNA. TCRdb passed the immunoSEQ multiplex PCR reads through MiXCR, listing each CDR3 protein once. The sample carries under 250,000 distinct CDR3 sequences, 85% to 95% recorded once. Source material: CD4+ T cells from PBMCs. Receptors originate from a human donor with Susac syndrome.

This chain uses TRBV6-1 with TRBJ2-3; 10 nucleotides agree with TRBD1. This CDR3 is 17 amino acids long. J lost 4 bases, V lost 5 bases, and 12 bases had no gene match. Germline V lookup: CDR1 MNHNS, CDR2 SASEGT. CDR3 coding DNA: TGTGCCAGCAGTCCTTACTACGGACAGGGGGAATCAGATACGCAGTATTTT. This translates into CASSPYYGQGESDTQYF.

CDR3 sequence reads: CSARDWATEQYF. In DNA form, the CDR3 reads TGCAGTGCTAGAGATTGGGCCACGGAGCAGTACTTC. V gene TRBV20-1 combines with J gene TRBJ2-7; D not certain. The CDR3 length is 12 residues. Looked up from germline, CDR1 is DFQATT and CDR2 is SNEGSKA (reference sequence). Between the trimmed V and J ends, which lost 0 bases and 7 bases, there was a span of 10 bases.

This chain links TRBV6-5 with TRBJ2-1, with 9 bases aligning to TRBD1. Germline lookup yields CDR1 MNHEY and CDR2 SVGAGI. The V segment lost 4 bases and the J segment 6 bases; nucleotides outside the gene matches: 10. This CDR3 is built from 16 residues. CDR3 protein: CASSSSSGQGFNEQFF. In DNA form, the CDR3 reads TGTGCCAGCAGTTCCTCCTCGGGACAGGGATTCAATGAGCAGTTCTTC.

The chain uses TRBV30 and TRBJ1-1; D is unresolved. Trimming left V 5 bases short and J 1 base short, with 11 bases between. Germline V gene data show CDR1 as GTSNPN and CDR2 as SVGIG (reference sequence). This CDR3 is built from 13 residues. This chain's CDR3 is CAWGSLRNTEAFF. CDR3 in DNA: TGTGCCTGGGGCTCCCTTCGGAACACTGAAGCTTTCTTT.

This chain uses TRBV6-1 with TRBJ1-2; a weak D match, TRBD1 (5 bases). Trimming pared 7 bases from V and 0 bases from J, leaving 12 bases between. Germline CDR1 is MNHNS and CDR2 is SASEGT. The CDR3 has 14 amino acids. The CDR3 sequence: CASIDVGPNYGYTF. CDR3 bases: TGTGCCAGCATCGACGTGGGGCCTAACTATGGCTACACCTTC.

The chain has TRBV4-2 and TRBJ2-5; D gene uncertain. V dropped 3 bases and J dropped 7 bases, with 9 bases sitting between them. CDR1 LGHNA and CDR2 YNFKEQ come from the germline V gene. This CDR3 has 12 residues. The CDR3 here is CASSHPRGTQYF. In DNA form, the CDR3 reads TGTGCCAGCAGCCATCCTCGCGGGACCCAGTACTTC.

The chain joins TRBV3-1 to TRBJ1-2; D ambiguous. This CDR3 contains 14 residues. Trimming removed 2 bases from V and 5 bases from J, with 12 bases in between. The germline CDR1 and CDR2 sequences are LGHDT and YNNKEL (reference sequence). The CDR3 DNA reads as TGTGCCAGCAGCCAACTTGAGGGAAAGTATGGCTACACCTTC. Protein sequence: CASSQLEGKYGYTF.

The chain joins TRBV20-1 to TRBJ2-6; possibly TRBD1 for D (6 bases). Germline loops: CDR1 DFQATT, CDR2 SNEGSKA (reference sequence). V lost 3 bases and J lost 4, with 13 bases in between. There are 15 residues in the CDR3. The CDR3 DNA reads TGCAGTGCTAGGAGACAGGACTCCGGGGCCAACGTCCTGACTTTC. It translates to CSARRQDSGANVLTF.

The V gene is TRBV25-1, the J gene TRBJ1-5; D call uncertain. V was pared by 1 base and J by 5 bases, with 9 bases between. Germline V gives CDR1 MGHDK, CDR2 SYGVNS. CDR3 length: 14 residues. The CDR3 protein is CASSESGSYQPQHF. The CDR3 bases are TGTGCCAGCAGTGAATCCGGGAGCTATCAGCCCCAGCATTTT.

This clonotype has a single count. V is TRBV19 and J is TRBJ2-1, with 10 nucleotides matching TRBD1. V was pared by 3 bases and J by 14 bases, with 7 bases of the junction left unmatched. Germline V gene sequence: CDR1 LNHDA, CDR2 SQIVND (reference sequence). The CDR3 is made up of 13 amino acids. The CDR3 DNA reads as TGTGCCAGTAGTATGAGGACAGGGGGTTATAAGTTCTTC. Translating gives CASSMRTGGYKFF.

The chain links TRBV6-6 to TRBJ1-5; 8 bases agree with TRBD1. Looked up from germline, CDR1 is MNHNY and CDR2 is SVGAGI (reference sequence). The CDR3 covers 15 residues. Trimming took 6 bases from V and 5 from J; bases not matched to a gene: 9. This CDR3 is CASSLTGEGDQPQHF. CDR3 bases: TGTGCCAGCAGCCTGACAGGGGAAGGGGATCAGCCCCAGCATTTT.

V and J are TRBV3-1 and TRBJ1-5, with D unresolved. Germline V lookup: CDR1 LGHDT, CDR2 YNNKEL (reference sequence). CDR3 length: 13 amino acids. The V and J ends lost 1 base and 3 bases respectively, with 4 bases between them. The chain's CDR3 is CASSQGFNQPQHF. The DNA for the CDR3 is TGTGCCAGCAGCCAAGGATTCAATCAGCCCCAGCATTTT.

The chain is built from TRBV25-1 and TRBJ1-5; 11 bases align to TRBD1. This CDR3 comprises 16 residues. The V gene end was trimmed by 3 bases and the J gene end by 5 bases; junction bases not matched to a gene: 6. From germline, CDR1 is MGHDK and CDR2 SYGVNS. CDR3 sequence: CASSDLGQGAYQPQHF. The CDR3 nucleotides read TGTGCCAGCAGTGACCTCGGACAGGGGGCGTATCAGCCCCAGCATTTT.

This sequence joins TRBV20-1 and TRBJ2-7; D possibly corresponds to TRBD1 (6 bases). This CDR3 spans 12 amino acids. CDR1 DFQATT and CDR2 SNEGSKA come from the germline V gene (reference sequence). Trimming took off 3 bases at V and 2 bases at J, with 8 bases between the two ends. The CDR3 nucleotides are TGCAGTGCTAGGGGACAAACCTACGAGCAGTACTTC. This translates into CSARGQTYEQYF.

The chain recombines TRBV28 with TRBJ2-5, with D perhaps matching TRBD1 (6 bases). The ends were cut back, 4 bases at V and 3 bases at J, with 15 bases in the middle. Germline-derived CDR1 and CDR2 are MDHEN and SYDVKM. CDR3 size: 15 residues. This CDR3 reads CASSSQGTLEETQYF. CDR3 nucleotides: TGTGCCAGCAGTTCCCAGGGGACATTGGAAGAGACCCAGTACTTC.

This clonotype was observed a few times. This sequence joins TRBV6-2 or TRBV6-3 and TRBJ1-2; TRBD1 is a possible D gene (5 bases). CDR3 length: 17 residues. The V end lost 2 bases, the J end lost 2 bases, and 18 bases lay between the germline ends. CDR1 and CDR2 from the germline V gene are MNHEY and SVGEGT. The CDR3 sequence: CASSYSSDDSYNYGYTF. The CDR3 DNA reads TGTGCCAGCAGTTACAGTAGCGATGACAGCTACAACTATGGCTACACCTTC.

The J gene is TRBJ2-7, the V gene TRBV5-1; possible D gene TRBD2, 5 bases. CDR3 length equals 16 residues. Trimming shortened V by 1 base and J by 2 bases, and 16 bases separated the two germline ends. The germline CDR1 and CDR2 sequences are SGHRS and YFSETQ. The CDR3 here is CASSLREQGSTYEQYF. The CDR3 nucleotides read TGCGCCAGCAGCTTGAGGGAGCAAGGGTCCACCTACGAGCAGTACTTC. The whole variable domain, remainder taken from reference TRBV5-1 and TRBJ2-7, is KAGVTQTPRYLIKTRGQQVTLSCSPISGHRSVSWYQQTPGQGLQFLFEYFSETQRNKGNFPGRFSGRQFSNSRSEMNVSTLELGDSALYLCASSLREQGSTYEQYFGPGTRLTVT.

This chain links TRBV20-1 with TRBJ2-5; D gene uncertain. This CDR3 spans 13 amino acids. Trimming took off 6 bases at V and 2 bases at J, with 13 bases between the two ends. Germline-derived CDR1 and CDR2 are DFQATT and SNEGSKA (reference sequence). The CDR3 bases are TGCAGTGCCCCTACTGGGGTACAAGAGACCCAGTACTTC. Translating gives CSAPTGVQETQYF.

V is TRBV11-2 and J is TRBJ2-1; D could derive from TRBD1 or TRBD2 (5 bases each). Germline CDR1 and CDR2: SGHAT and FQNNGV. CDR3 size: 13 residues. Trimming stripped 4 bases from V and 7 bases from J, with 11 bases between. CDR3 in amino acids: CASSSGAGNEQFF. DNA of the CDR3: TGTGCCAGCAGCTCCGGGGCAGGGAATGAGCAGTTCTTC.

The chain is built from TRBV20-1 and TRBJ2-1; D perhaps matches TRBD2 (6 bases). The CDR3 runs to 16 residues. The V end lost 1 base, the J end lost 8 bases, and 21 bases lay between the germline ends. Germline loops: CDR1 DFQATT, CDR2 SNEGSKA (reference sequence). The CDR3 DNA is TGCAGTGCTAGAGCCTCCGAAGATGGGCGGGGCTATGAGCAGTTCTTC. It encodes CSARASEDGRGYEQFF.

The gene calls are TRBV6-2 or TRBV6-3 and TRBJ1-5; D possibly corresponds to TRBD1 (5 bases). CDR3 length equals 14 residues. V lost 4 bases to trimming and J lost 0 bases, with 7 bases between them. Germline-derived CDR1 and CDR2 are MNHEY and SVGEGT. CDR3 protein: CASSWDHSNQPQHF. The DNA of the CDR3 is TGTGCCAGCAGTTGGGACCATAGCAATCAGCCCCAGCATTTT.

The DNA of the CDR3 is TGTGCCAGCAGTTACTCTCGGACTAGCTTTACCGGGGAGCTGTTTTTT. It yields the protein CASSYSRTSFTGELFF. The V gene is TRBV6-2 or TRBV6-3, the J gene TRBJ2-2; TRBD2 aligns across 8 bases. This CDR3 contains 16 residues. Germline V gene lookup returns CDR1 MNHEY and CDR2 SVGEGT. Trimming at V came to 0 bases and at J to 5 bases, leaving 5 bases not matched to a gene.

This clonotype has only one observation. The CDR3 DNA is TGCAGTGCTGCTCGACTAGACCGCGCCTACAATGAGCAGTTCTTC. Translating it yields CSAARLDRAYNEQFF. This chain links TRBV20-1 with TRBJ2-1, with D possibly matching TRBD2 (6 bases). Germline V gives CDR1 DFQATT, CDR2 SNEGSKA (reference sequence). The CDR3 contains 15 residues. Trimming left V 5 bases short and J 2 bases short, with 16 bases between.

The CDR3 sequence: CASRPGMNTEAFF. In nucleotides, the CDR3 is TGTGCCAGCCGCCCCGGGATGAACACTGAAGCTTTCTTT. The chain couples TRBV2 to TRBJ1-1; D is undetermined. Trimming left V 8 bases short and J 0 bases short, with 10 bases between. The germline V gene encodes CDR1 SNHLY and CDR2 FYNNEI. The CDR3 spans 13 residues.

CDR3 sequence (DNA): TGTGCCAGCAGTTTTCCAGTGTTGGCGGGGGGCCCACCCGGTGGTGAGACCCAGTACTTC. This sequence encodes CASSFPVLAGGPPGGETQYF. This chain connects TRBV12-3 or TRBV12-4 to TRBJ2-5; 8 nucleotides agree with TRBD2. There are 20 residues in the CDR3. V was clipped by 3 bases and J by 5 bases; unmatched bases: 23.

The chain recombines TRBV12-3 or TRBV12-4 with TRBJ2-5, with TRBD1 matching over 8 bases. CDR3 size: 15 residues. V dropped 6 bases and J dropped 5; count of bases not matched to a gene: 11. In DNA form, the CDR3 reads TGTGCCAGCAGGACAGGAGCAGGGGGCTGGGAGACCCAGTACTTC. Translated, it gives CASRTGAGGWETQYF.